One T cell receptor (beta chain) is described in this entry. Its antigen target is currently unknown. Qualities for individual bases were not recorded, and no much larger clone is one base off. From its cysteine to its phenylalanine, the CDR3 spans 19 amino acids. CDR3 DNA is the only sequence kept; it has 57 bases, read in frame from the first base. Looking up the germline V gene yields CDR1 KGHDR and CDR2 SFDVKD. From V the trimming removes 4 bases and from J it removes 3 bases, while the gene matches leave 9 bases of the junction unaccounted for. This sample is drawn from a study of blood T cell repertoires in COVID-19 (dated by TCRdb to 2020 to 2021). In the study overall: Samples covering the acute and convalescent phases of COVID-19 were provided by collaborators in the United States, Italy and Spain. The prospective study material was composed of cDNA or gDNA derived from T cells, B-cell-depleted T cells, or PBMCs. Deeply sampled blood TCRbeta repertoires from subjects exposed to, actively infected with, or recovered from COVID-19 were included in the dataset. The repertoires were released in a freely available public database intended as a resource for research on the immune response to SARS-CoV-2. The samples were drawn from the first 160 participants of the ongoing ImmuneRACE study and from 950 to 1,500 subjects provided by 6 global collaborators. The sample metadata nearly always contained a de-identified subject ID, COVID-19 status, age in years and sex. Where available, HLA class I and class II types were obtained from metadata supplied by the sample provider rather than from assay-based typing. Points the paper makes about the study in general: How much clinical and demographic metadata was included differed by source and by participant, and the metadata was provided uncurated.

The collaborating institutions used their own protocols to collect whole blood in K2EDTA tubes. For TCRbeta analysis, collaborators shipped samples in one of three forms: frozen whole blood, isolated PBMCs, or DNA extracted from either of those sample types. The immunoSEQ Assay, a bias-controlled multiplex PCR, was used to amplify TCRbeta CDR3 regions from genomic DNA. On the study's bioinformatics: The number of nucleated cells in each sample was estimated from the amplification of reference gene primers within the assay. To quantify the absolute abundance of each unique TCRbeta CDR3 rearrangement, sequence reads were collapsed and filtered. Productive Simpson clonality was computed per sample as the square root of Simpson's diversity index over productive rearrangements. The immuneACCESS repertoire file appears here via TCRdb, limited to in-frame rearrangements. These files lack a portion of the clones; in checked studies, under half of the deficit traces to unresolved V genes, and the cause of the others is not known. V, J and clone size were drawn from that table, and D and trimming were deduced from the DNA. For this sample the table gives around 330,000 clones, of which more than 75% were detected only once. 4% of the sample comes from the top ten.

This TCR derives from a woman aged 45 to 65 with active or convalescent COVID-19. The source material was peripheral blood. The chain uses TRBV24-1 and TRBJ2-1, with 15 bases matching TRBD2. The CDR3 protein: CATSDSGLAGGHYYNEQFF. Here is the DNA: TGTGCCACCAGTGACTCGGGACTAGCGGGAGGACACTACTACAATGAGCAGTTCTTC.